What follows are 10 T cell receptor beta chains derived from one specimen sequenced in a study of PD-L1 blockade in urothelial cancer. Data came from immunoSEQ multiplex PCR; TCRdb stores just in-frame clones and leaves some out. The repertoire has under 40,000 clones, roughly 90% of them found once; the top ten carry more than 6.5%. The starting material was PBMCs, obtained around atezolizumab (anti-PD-L1) treatment. These receptors originate from a man aged 65-85 years with urothelial cancer.

The CDR3 protein is CAISPRMDQPQHF. In DNA, the CDR3 is TGTGCCATCAGTCCGAGGATGGATCAGCCCCAGCATTTT. The V and J genes are TRBV10-3 and TRBJ1-5; D unclear. The CDR3 spans 13 residues. V lost 5 bases, J lost 5 bases, and 10 bases lay in between. Germline CDR1 is ENHRY and CDR2 is SYGVKD.

This clone was recorded only once. The rearrangement joins TRBV6-1 to TRBJ1-5, with D possibly TRBD1 on 5 matching bases. The length of the CDR3 is 15 residues. Looked up from germline, CDR1 is MNHNS and CDR2 is SASEGT. V dropped 3 bases and J dropped 0 bases, with 9 bases sitting between them. In DNA, the CDR3 is TGTGCCAGCAGTGAGGCAGGGTATAGCAATCAGCCCCAGCATTTT. Amino acids: CASSEAGYSNQPQHF.

The rearrangement joins TRBV11-2 to TRBJ2-5; D is unresolved. Germline values: CDR1 SGHAT, CDR2 FQNNGV. V shed 0 bases and J shed 6 bases, with 8 bases lying between them. The CDR3 has 13 residues. The CDR3 DNA is TGTGCCAGCAGCTTAGAGTCGCGGCAGACCCAGTACTTC. Its translation: CASSLESRQTQYF.

The rearrangement links TRBV27 to TRBJ2-7, with 7 bases identical to TRBD1. With 4 bases clipped from V and 2 bases from J, the junction kept 5 bases outside the gene matches. Looked up from germline, CDR1 is MNHEY and CDR2 is SMNVEV (reference sequence). The CDR3 covers 14 residues. The CDR3 DNA reads as TGTGCCAGCAGTTCGAACAGGGGAGCCTACGAGCAGTACTTC. Translating it yields CASSSNRGAYEQYF.

The rearrangement uses TRBV5-5 and TRBJ2-2; 13 bases agree with TRBD2. J gave up 11 bases and V 0 bases, and 13 bases lay outside the gene matches. Germline V gene sequence: CDR1 SGHKS, CDR2 YYEKEE (reference sequence). The CDR3 spans 18 residues. CDR3 sequence: CASSLALGLAGSQIELFF. The CDR3 coding sequence is TGTGCCAGCAGCTTGGCCCTGGGACTAGCGGGAAGCCAGATAGAGCTGTTTTTT.

The genes are TRBV11-2 and TRBJ2-3, with 14 positions matching TRBD2. Germline V gene data show CDR1 as SGHAT and CDR2 as FQNNGV. The CDR3 has 16 residues. The junction had 6 bases not matched to a gene; V was cut back by 2 bases and J by 8 bases. The DNA of the CDR3 is TGTGCCAGCAGCTTACCCCGACTAGCGGGAGGGCCTACGCAGTATTTT. Amino acids: CASSLPRLAGGPTQYF. The full variable domain, with the rest looked up from reference TRBV11-2 and TRBJ2-3, is EAGVAQSPRYKIIEKRQSVAFWCNPISGHATLYWYQQILGQGPKLLIQFQNNGVVDDSQLPKDRFSAERLKGVDSTLKIQPAKLEDSAVYLCASSLPRLAGGPTQYFGPGTRLTVL.

The V gene is TRBV18, the J gene TRBJ2-3; TRBD1 might be the D (6 bases). The CDR3 sequence is 12 residues long. Trimming stripped 0 bases from V and 9 bases from J, with 7 bases between. Germline V gives CDR1 KGHSH, CDR2 LQKENI. The CDR3 bases are TGTGCCAGCTCACCACCCACAGGGACGCAGTATTTT. Translation gives CASSPPTGTQYF.

V is TRBV6-6 and J is TRBJ2-7, with 9 bases fitting TRBD2. Germline V gene lookup returns CDR1 MNHNY and CDR2 SVGAGI (reference sequence). This CDR3 is 13 amino acids long. Trimming cost V 11 bases and J 2 bases; bases outside gene matches: 7. This CDR3 is CAGSASGAYEQYF. CDR3 nucleotide sequence: TGTGCCGGATCCGCTAGCGGGGCCTACGAGCAGTACTTC.

The V and J genes are TRBV5-4 and TRBJ2-1; 7 nucleotides agree with TRBD1. V lost 1 base to trimming and J lost 5 bases; unmatched junction nucleotides: 6. The CDR3 length is 15 residues. Germline V CDR1 and CDR2: SGHNT, YYREEE (reference sequence). CDR3 sequence: CASSLFGQVHNEQFF. As DNA, the CDR3 is TGTGCCAGCAGCTTGTTTGGACAGGTTCACAATGAGCAGTTCTTC.

The rearrangement uses TRBV7-3 and TRBJ2-7, with TRBD2 identical over 10 bases. Germline V CDR1 and CDR2: SGHTA, FQGTGA. The V segment lost 4 bases and the J segment 6 bases; nucleotides outside the gene matches: 3. CDR3 size: 13 residues. CDR3 sequence (DNA): TGTGCCAGCAGCTCTAGCGGGAGTAGCGAGCAGTACTTC. Residues: CASSSSGSSEQYF.